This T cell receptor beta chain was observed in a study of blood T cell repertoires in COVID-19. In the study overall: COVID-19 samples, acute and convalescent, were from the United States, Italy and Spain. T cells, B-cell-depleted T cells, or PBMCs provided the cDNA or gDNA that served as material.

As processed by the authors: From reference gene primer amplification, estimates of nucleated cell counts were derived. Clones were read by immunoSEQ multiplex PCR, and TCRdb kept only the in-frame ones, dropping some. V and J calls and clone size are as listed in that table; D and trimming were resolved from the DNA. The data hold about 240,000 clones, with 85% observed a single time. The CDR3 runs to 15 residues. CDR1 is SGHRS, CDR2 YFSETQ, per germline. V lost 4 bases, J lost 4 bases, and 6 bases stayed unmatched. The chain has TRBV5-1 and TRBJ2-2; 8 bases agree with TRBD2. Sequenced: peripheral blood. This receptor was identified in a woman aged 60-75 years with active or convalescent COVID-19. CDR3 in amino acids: CASSPGGAGTGELFF. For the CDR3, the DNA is TGCGCCAGCAGCCCCGGGGGGGCAGGCACCGGGGAGCTGTTTTTT.